A selection of T cell receptor beta chains follows, all from one sample in a study of identical twins' blood T cells. Each CDR3 protein is one row after TCRdb ran MiXCR on the 5' RACE reads. The table shows 300,000 to 400,000 distinct CDR3 sequences, with 28% occurring only once. Sample: PBMCs. The receptor set was obtained from a woman aged 18-49 years in good health. Both conserved end residues are part of each CDR3. D genes are given only for firm matches. Part of the rows lack a size; the others show once, few, many or a class for expanded clones.

clone size: many
V gene: TRBV20-1
J gene: TRBJ2-2
D gene: .
CDR3 protein: CSAKEIPRGELFF
CDR3 DNA: TGCAGTGCTAAGGAGATCCCCCGAGGGGAGCTGTTTTTT

clone size: .
V gene: TRBV11-2
J gene: TRBJ1-1
D gene: .
CDR3 protein: CASSLEGAFF
CDR3 DNA: TGTGCCAGCAGCTTAGAAGGAGCTTTCTTT

clone size: few
V gene: TRBV11-3
J gene: TRBJ1-1
D gene: .
CDR3 protein: CASSSYRANTEAFF
CDR3 DNA: TGTGCCAGCAGCTCCTACAGGGCCAACACTGAAGCTTTCTTT

clone size: .
V gene: TRBV10-1
J gene: TRBJ2-3
D gene: .
CDR3 protein: CASSGLTDTQYF
CDR3 DNA: TGCGCCAGCAGTGGACTTACAGATACGCAGTATTTT

clone size: many
V gene: TRBV12-3/TRBV12-4
J gene: TRBJ2-7
D gene: .
CDR3 protein: CASCQWRYEQYF
CDR3 DNA: TGTGCCAGCTGCCAATGGAGGTACGAGCAGTACTTC

clone size: .
V gene: TRBV7-2
J gene: TRBJ1-2
D gene: .
CDR3 protein: CASGSREGWYGYTF
CDR3 DNA: TGTGCCAGCGGCTCCAGGGAGGGTTGGTATGGCTACACCTTC

clone size: many
V gene: TRBV29-1
J gene: TRBJ1-4
D gene: TRBD1
CDR3 protein: CSALVLGQINEKLFF
CDR3 DNA: TGCAGCGCCCTCGTGCTGGGACAGATTAATGAAAAACTGTTTTTT

clone size: few
V gene: TRBV10-1
J gene: TRBJ2-2
D gene: .
CDR3 protein: CASSRQNTGELFF
CDR3 DNA: TGCGCCAGCAGTAGACAGAACACCGGGGAGCTGTTTTTT

clone size: .
V gene: TRBV20-1
J gene: TRBJ2-2
D gene: TRBD1
CDR3 protein: CSAGALRGSSTGELFF
CDR3 DNA: TGCAGTGCTGGAGCCCTCAGGGGGAGTAGCACCGGGGAGCTGTTTTTT

clone size: few
V gene: TRBV6-2/TRBV6-3
J gene: TRBJ2-2
D gene: .
CDR3 protein: CASSYRVPFTGELFF
CDR3 DNA: TGTGCCAGCAGTTACCGCGTGCCTTTCACCGGGGAGCTGTTTTTT

clone size: .
V gene: TRBV7-2
J gene: TRBJ2-5
D gene: .
CDR3 protein: CASSSSFGETQYF
CDR3 DNA: TGTGCCAGCAGCTCATCGTTTGGGGAGACCCAGTACTTC

clone size: .
V gene: TRBV28
J gene: TRBJ1-5
D gene: .
CDR3 protein: CASSSTVDQPQHF
CDR3 DNA: TGTGCCAGCAGTTCGACCGTCGATCAGCCCCAGCATTTT

clone size: few
V gene: TRBV5-1
J gene: TRBJ1-1
D gene: .
CDR3 protein: CANSSEDRFPEAFF
CDR3 DNA: TGCGCCAACAGCTCGGAGGACCGGTTCCCCGAAGCTTTCTTT

clone size: .
V gene: TRBV19
J gene: TRBJ1-5
D gene: TRBD1
CDR3 protein: CASSIRDRAVRNQPQHF
CDR3 DNA: TGTGCCAGTAGTATCCGGGACAGGGCGGTGCGCAATCAGCCCCAGCATTTT

clone size: few
V gene: TRBV29-1
J gene: TRBJ1-2
D gene: .
CDR3 protein: CSVVGGRGYTF
CDR3 DNA: TGCAGCGTTGTCGGAGGACGCGGCTACACCTTC

clone size: .
V gene: TRBV29-1
J gene: TRBJ1-2
D gene: .
CDR3 protein: CSVEDYPVGAQANYGYTF
CDR3 DNA: TGCAGCGTTGAAGATTATCCTGTCGGGGCCCAAGCTAACTATGGCTACACCTTC

clone size: .
V gene: TRBV29-1
J gene: TRBJ1-1
D gene: .
CDR3 protein: CSVEAFTNTEAFF
CDR3 DNA: TGCAGCGTTGAAGCTTTCACGAACACTGAAGCTTTCTTT

clone size: few
V gene: TRBV6-2/TRBV6-3
J gene: TRBJ2-7
D gene: .
CDR3 protein: CASSHRVDSYEQYF
CDR3 DNA: TGTGCCAGCAGTCACAGGGTAGACTCCTACGAGCAGTACTTC

clone size: few
V gene: TRBV20-1
J gene: TRBJ2-1
D gene: .
CDR3 protein: CSATRPQGSYNEQFF
CDR3 DNA: TGCAGTGCTACTCGACCACAAGGCTCCTACAATGAGCAGTTCTTC

clone size: many
V gene: TRBV12-3/TRBV12-4
J gene: TRBJ2-3
D gene: TRBD2
CDR3 protein: CASSVTSVGGTDTQYF
CDR3 DNA: TGTGCCAGCAGTGTGACTAGCGTGGGAGGCACAGATACGCAGTATTTT

clone size: few
V gene: TRBV5-8
J gene: TRBJ1-4
D gene: .
CDR3 protein: CASSLVVRGLFF
CDR3 DNA: TGTGCCAGCAGCTTGGTGGTACGAGGGCTGTTTTTT

clone size: few
V gene: TRBV7-9
J gene: TRBJ1-6
D gene: .
CDR3 protein: CASTPGFVSPLHF
CDR3 DNA: TGTGCCAGCACCCCCGGTTTTGTCTCACCCCTCCACTTT

clone size: few
V gene: TRBV19
J gene: TRBJ1-4
D gene: TRBD1
CDR3 protein: CASSLREQGKLFF
CDR3 DNA: TGTGCCAGTAGTCTAAGGGAACAGGGGAAACTGTTTTTT

clone size: few
V gene: TRBV14
J gene: TRBJ1-1
D gene: .
CDR3 protein: CASSQDGREEAFF
CDR3 DNA: TGTGCCAGCAGCCAAGATGGGAGGGAAGAGGCTTTCTTT

clone size: few
V gene: TRBV19
J gene: TRBJ2-1
D gene: .
CDR3 protein: CASSFVRSSYNEQFF
CDR3 DNA: TGTGCCAGTTCTTTTGTTAGGAGTTCCTACAATGAGCAGTTCTTC

clone size: .
V gene: TRBV5-5
J gene: TRBJ1-1
D gene: .
CDR3 protein: CASSHSPGTEAFF
CDR3 DNA: TGTGCCAGCAGCCACTCTCCGGGGACTGAAGCTTTCTTT

clone size: few
V gene: TRBV3-1
J gene: TRBJ1-2
D gene: .
CDR3 protein: CASSQGGDHYGYTF
CDR3 DNA: TGTGCCAGCAGCCAAGGAGGAGACCACTATGGCTACACCTTC

clone size: .
V gene: TRBV9
J gene: TRBJ2-5
D gene: .
CDR3 protein: CASSADYLGTQYF
CDR3 DNA: TGTGCCAGCAGTGCGGACTACCTAGGGACCCAGTACTTC

clone size: .
V gene: TRBV5-1
J gene: TRBJ1-5
D gene: .
CDR3 protein: CASSLQGPQPRHF
CDR3 DNA: TGCGCCAGCAGCTTGCAGGGTCCTCAGCCCCGGCATTTT

clone size: few
V gene: TRBV29-1
J gene: TRBJ2-2
D gene: .
CDR3 protein: CSVGGRVTGELFF
CDR3 DNA: TGCAGCGTTGGGGGCAGGGTGACCGGGGAGCTGTTTTTT

clone size: few
V gene: TRBV7-9
J gene: TRBJ2-7
D gene: TRBD2
CDR3 protein: CASSSSEAGIHEQYF
CDR3 DNA: TGTGCCAGCAGCTCCTCCGAAGCGGGAATACACGAGCAGTACTTC

clone size: many
V gene: TRBV6-4
J gene: TRBJ1-2
D gene: .
CDR3 protein: CASSPLLVYGYTF
CDR3 DNA: TGTGCCAGCAGCCCTCTCTTAGTTTATGGCTACACCTTC

clone size: few
V gene: TRBV12-3/TRBV12-4
J gene: TRBJ2-7
D gene: TRBD1
CDR3 protein: CASRGTGLGAQYF
CDR3 DNA: TGTGCCAGCAGAGGGACAGGTCTAGGCGCGCAGTACTTC

clone size: few
V gene: TRBV29-1
J gene: TRBJ1-1
D gene: .
CDR3 protein: CSVDRWNTEAFF
CDR3 DNA: TGCAGCGTCGACAGATGGAACACTGAAGCTTTCTTT

clone size: few
V gene: TRBV7-2
J gene: TRBJ1-1
D gene: .
CDR3 protein: CASSQTGEAFF
CDR3 DNA: TGTGCCAGCAGCCAGACGGGGGAAGCTTTCTTT

clone size: few
V gene: TRBV6-5
J gene: TRBJ1-1
D gene: .
CDR3 protein: CASSYSVANTEAFF
CDR3 DNA: TGTGCCAGCAGTTACTCGGTAGCTAACACTGAAGCTTTCTTT

clone size: .
V gene: TRBV20-1
J gene: TRBJ1-2
D gene: TRBD1
CDR3 protein: CKTQGAANYGYTF
CDR3 DNA: TGCAAAACTCAGGGGGCCGCTAACTATGGCTACACCTTC

clone size: few
V gene: TRBV3-1
J gene: TRBJ2-2
D gene: TRBD1
CDR3 protein: CASSPTTGPGELFF
CDR3 DNA: TGTGCCAGCAGCCCCACGACAGGGCCCGGGGAGCTGTTTTTT

clone size: few
V gene: TRBV6-2/TRBV6-3
J gene: TRBJ2-1
D gene: .
CDR3 protein: CASSYSKGGSEQFF
CDR3 DNA: TGTGCCAGCAGTTACTCGAAAGGAGGGAGTGAGCAGTTCTTC

clone size: few
V gene: TRBV2
J gene: TRBJ1-1
D gene: .
CDR3 protein: CASSEVREVEAFF
CDR3 DNA: TGTGCCAGCAGTGAAGTCAGGGAGGTGGAAGCTTTCTTT

clone size: .
V gene: TRBV2
J gene: TRBJ1-5
D gene: .
CDR3 protein: CASGGLAGPIVNQPQHF
CDR3 DNA: TGTGCCAGCGGGGGTCTGGCGGGGCCCATTGTCAATCAGCCCCAGCATTTT